This T cell receptor (beta chain) was sequenced in a study of cytomegalovirus exposure and HLA in healthy donors. Trimming took 4 bases from V and 5 from J; bases not matched to a gene: 16. CDR1 and CDR2 from the germline V gene are LNHDA and SQIVND (reference sequence). The CDR3 is 18 amino acids. 13 Jbeta primers and 60 Vbeta primers were used for the PCR. The table came from immunoSEQ multiplex PCR; TCRdb's copy has only in-frame clones and leaves some out. The data show around 200,000 clones, about 80% seen once. This sequence was found in a boy between 5 and 17 years old in good health and CMV-seronegative. This chain links TRBV19 with TRBJ2-5; 10 bases fit TRBD1. What was sequenced was PBMCs. CDR3 in DNA: TGTGCCAGTAGTAAAATGGGACAGGGGATAACCGGATATGAGACCCAGTACTTC. Encoded protein: CASSKMGQGITGYETQYF.